Below, 21 T cell receptor beta chains from the same sample are listed, as sequenced in a study of T-cell reconstitution after alpha-beta-depleted transplantation in children. The TCRbeta library incorporated unique molecular identifiers. TCRdb recomputed calls from the PCR reads with MiXCR, one row per CDR3 protein. The sample carries about 640,000 distinct CDR3 sequences, 15% to 20% recorded once. The sample in question was PBMCs from the stem cell graft donor, obtained from the stem cell graft. The source of these receptors is a human donor who donated a stem cell graft to a child with acute myeloid leukemia.

Many counts were recorded for this clonotype. The rearrangement uses TRBV20-1 and TRBJ2-6, with TRBD1 matching 8 bases. This CDR3 spans 15 amino acids. V lost 1 base to trimming and J lost 1 base; unmatched junction nucleotides: 0. Germline assignment: CDR1 DFQATT and CDR2 SNEGSKA (reference sequence). The CDR3 spells CSARGQGSGANVLTF. CDR3 DNA: TGCAGTGCTAGAGGACAGGGGTCTGGGGCCAACGTCCTGACTTTC.

This clonotype was picked up a small number of times. The chain recombines TRBV11-2 with TRBJ2-3; D is perhaps TRBD2 (7 bases). CDR3 size: 14 residues. V was shortened by 7 bases and J by 3 bases, with 14 bases between the two germline ends. Germline lookup yields CDR1 SGHAT and CDR2 FQNNGV. This CDR3 reads CASTKGGGTDTQYF. CDR3 DNA sequence: TGTGCCAGCACCAAAGGGGGGGGAACAGATACGCAGTATTTT.

The table lists this clonotype with many counts. The chain couples TRBV12-3 or TRBV12-4 to TRBJ2-5; D not resolved. Trimming cost V 7 bases and J 7 bases, with 10 bases left between them. CDR3 length equals 11 residues. The DNA of the CDR3 is TGTGCCAGCACTTTCTCAGGGACCCAGTACTTC. This codes for CASTFSGTQYF.

This clonotype was picked up a small number of times. J is TRBJ1-4 and V is TRBV10-3; 8 positions match TRBD1. Germline-derived CDR1 and CDR2 are ENHRY and SYGVKD. Germline trimming cut 10 bases from V and 3 bases from J; bases unmatched to any gene: 4. This CDR3 contains 13 residues. DNA for the CDR3: TGTGCCAGCAGGGGACAGGCTAATGAAAAACTGTTTTTT. It specifies CASRGQANEKLFF.

This clonotype was counted at least ten times. The V call is TRBV20-1, the J call TRBJ2-4, with a weak D call TRBD1 (5 bases). Germline V gene data show CDR1 as DFQATT and CDR2 as SNEGSKA (reference sequence). The CDR3 sequence is 13 residues long. V was shortened by 1 base and J by 6 bases, with 10 bases between the two germline ends. The CDR3 sequence: CSARAGFGNIQYF. As DNA, the CDR3 is TGCAGTGCTAGAGCAGGGTTTGGAAACATTCAGTACTTC.

In this sample, this clonotype turned up a few times. The rearrangement joins TRBV20-1 to TRBJ1-1, with D unclear. The CDR3 runs to 14 residues. V was pared by 6 bases and J by 0 bases, with 14 bases between. The germline gives CDR1 DFQATT, CDR2 SNEGSKA (reference sequence). The CDR3 coding sequence is TGCAGTGCCTCCCTCGAAAGCTTGAACACTGAAGCTTTCTTT. Protein product: CSASLESLNTEAFF.

This clonotype was observed many times. The chain is built from TRBV20-1 and TRBJ2-3, with D possibly being TRBD2 (6 bases). CDR1 DFQATT and CDR2 SNEGSKA come from the germline V gene (reference sequence). There are 13 residues in the CDR3. The ends were cut back, 6 bases at V and 7 bases at J, with 17 bases in the middle. CDR3 residues: CSARPRDSHTQYF. For the CDR3, the DNA is TGCAGTGCCCGACCCCGGGACTCTCATACGCAGTATTTT.

This clonotype was detected a few times. This chain joins TRBV5-1 and TRBJ2-3, with D perhaps TRBD1 (6 bases). The V gene lost 4 bases and the J gene lost 6 bases, with 21 bases spanning the gap. Germline CDR1 and CDR2: SGHRS and YFSETQ. The CDR3 totals 16 residues. CDR3 nucleotide sequence: TGCGCCAGCAGCCTCCGTGGCGGAGAAGGGGGTGATACGCAGTATTTT. This encodes CASSLRGGEGGDTQYF.

This clonotype was recorded at least ten times. The gene calls are TRBV5-1 and TRBJ2-7; 10 nucleotides line up with TRBD1. With V trimmed by 4 bases and J by 4 bases, 8 bases remained unmatched. Germline V lookup: CDR1 SGHRS, CDR2 YFSETQ. The CDR3 runs to 15 residues. CDR3 protein: CASSGPGQGSYEQYF. DNA for the CDR3: TGCGCCAGCAGCGGCCCGGGACAGGGGTCGTACGAGCAGTACTTC.

This clonotype was seen only a few times. The chain combines TRBV18 with TRBJ1-1; TRBD1 might be the D (6 bases). CDR3 length: 17 amino acids. Deletions cut 1 base from V and 2 bases from J, with 17 bases between. Germline V gene sequence: CDR1 KGHSH, CDR2 LQKENI. CDR3 nucleotide sequence: TGTGCCAGCTCACCACAGGTTCAAGGGGGACCCAACACTGAAGCTTTCTTT. It encodes CASSPQVQGGPNTEAFF.

The table lists this clonotype with many counts. The chain carries TRBV6-1 and TRBJ1-1; no firm D call. Germline V lookup: CDR1 MNHNS, CDR2 SASEGT. The CDR3 is 14 amino acids. V was trimmed by 3 bases and J by 1 base, leaving 9 bases between them. CDR3 amino acids: CASSDADGNTEAFF. The CDR3 DNA sequence: TGTGCCAGCAGTGACGCGGACGGGAACACTGAAGCTTTCTTT.

This clonotype was recorded many times. This chain connects TRBV20-1 to TRBJ1-5; no firm D call. V was shortened by 7 bases and J by 0 bases, with 13 bases between the two germline ends. CDR1 and CDR2 (germline): DFQATT, SNEGSKA (reference sequence). The CDR3 is 14 residues long. The chain's CDR3 is CSVRRLYSNQPQHF. The DNA for the CDR3 is TGCAGTGTTCGCCGATTATATAGCAATCAGCCCCAGCATTTT.

The table lists this clonotype with many counts. The chain uses TRBV5-8 and TRBJ2-7; 8 bases match TRBD2. Germline CDR1 SGHTS, CDR2 YDEGEE. Germline trimming cut 3 bases from V and 7 bases from J; bases unmatched to any gene: 12. The CDR3 length is 15 residues. DNA of the CDR3: TGTGCCAGCAGCTCTATACATGGACTAGCCGGGGAGCAGTACTTC. It yields the protein CASSSIHGLAGEQYF.

The V gene is TRBV12-5, the J gene TRBJ1-3; weak D call: TRBD1 (5 bases). Germline V gene sequence: CDR1 LGHNT, CDR2 FRNRAP. V was clipped by 6 bases and J by 3 bases, with 12 bases between them. The CDR3 has 14 residues. In nucleotides, the CDR3 is TGTGCTAGTGGGGGGGAAGTGAGTGGAAACACCATATATTTT. Its protein is CASGGEVSGNTIYF.

At least ten counts were recorded for this clonotype. This chain uses TRBV20-1 with TRBJ2-2; the match to TRBD1 covers 8 bases. Germline V gene sequence: CDR1 DFQATT, CDR2 SNEGSKA (reference sequence). V lost 0 bases, J lost 0 bases, and 3 bases stayed unmatched. The CDR3 runs 16 residues. Here the CDR3 reads CSARDPDRANTGELFF. CDR3 nucleotide sequence: TGCAGTGCTAGAGATCCGGACAGGGCGAACACCGGGGAGCTGTTTTTT.

In this sample, this clonotype turned up many times. The V and J genes are TRBV7-3 and TRBJ1-1; 7 bases map to TRBD1. Germline assignment: CDR1 SGHTA and CDR2 FQGTGA. The CDR3 covers 13 residues. The V gene end was trimmed by 6 bases and the J gene end by 4 bases; junction bases not matched to a gene: 5. The CDR3 region is CASRDSGGTEAFF. The CDR3 DNA is TGTGCCAGCAGAGACTCAGGGGGCACTGAAGCTTTCTTT.

This clonotype was observed many times. The V and J genes are TRBV20-1 and TRBJ2-5, with a tentative D call TRBD1 (6 bases). Trimming removed 5 bases from V and 5 bases from J, with 18 bases in between. The CDR3 extends over 14 amino acids. From germline, CDR1 is DFQATT and CDR2 SNEGSKA (reference sequence). The CDR3 DNA follows: TGCAGTGCTTTAGACAGGCTGGGATGGGAGACCCAGTACTTC. Translating gives CSALDRLGWETQYF.

The V call is TRBV9, the J call TRBJ2-2, with a tentative D call TRBD1 (5 bases). This CDR3 region has 17 residues. CDR1 is SGDLS and CDR2 is YYNGEE in the germline V gene. V lost 0 bases and J 3 bases, leaving 15 bases between the germline ends. In DNA form, the CDR3 reads TGTGCCAGCAGCGTAGAGGGCAGGGTAAAGGACACCGGGGAGCTGTTTTTT. Translating gives CASSVEGRVKDTGELFF.

This chain links TRBV6-4 with TRBJ1-2; the match to TRBD1 covers 7 bases. The CDR3 is made up of 14 amino acids. Germline CDR1 MRHNA, CDR2 SNTAGT. The ends lost 3 bases at V and 4 bases at J; junction bases unmatched: 5. Written as DNA, the CDR3 is TGTGCCAGCAGTGAAGGGGGCGCCGGCTATGGCTACACCTTC. The encoded protein is CASSEGGAGYGYTF.

This clonotype was seen many times. The chain employs TRBV20-1 and TRBJ2-1; 11 bases map to TRBD2. The ends lost 5 bases at V and 7 bases at J; junction bases unmatched: 16. In germline, CDR1 is DFQATT, CDR2 SNEGSKA (reference sequence). The CDR3 extends over 17 amino acids. The CDR3 reads CSAPDGTSGGMGNEQFF. The CDR3 bases are TGCAGTGCTCCAGATGGGACTAGCGGAGGGATGGGGAATGAGCAGTTCTTC.

This clonotype has a count of ten or more. The chain carries TRBV5-1 and TRBJ1-1; D gene unclear. V was shortened by 0 bases and J by 1 base, with 7 bases between the two germline ends. CDR1 and CDR2 from the germline V gene are SGHRS and YFSETQ. The CDR3 consists of 14 residues. CDR3 region: CASSLATANTEAFF. The CDR3 DNA is TGCGCCAGCAGCTTGGCCACTGCGAACACTGAAGCTTTCTTT.